This T cell receptor beta chain emerged from a study of blood T cell repertoires in COVID-19. The CDR3 consists of 14 residues. After removal of 3 bases from V and 6 bases from J, the junction contained 4 bases not matched to a gene. CDR1 and CDR2 from the germline V gene are SEHNR and FQNEAQ (reference sequence). TCRdb's copy holds only in-frame clones and misses some; the assay was immunoSEQ multiplex PCR. The table shows some 200,000 clones, with 75% to 85% occurring only once. The J gene is TRBJ1-1, the V gene TRBV7-9; 10 bases line up with TRBD1. Material: peripheral blood. This clonotype was obtained from a human donor in a cohort sampled during active COVID-19. CDR3 loop: CASSLDRGRSEAFF. DNA of the CDR3: TGTGCCAGCAGCTTGGACAGGGGGAGATCTGAAGCTTTCTTT.